These T cell receptor beta chains were read from a single sample in a study of blood T cell repertoires in COVID-19. Clones were sequenced by immunoSEQ multiplex PCR, and TCRdb holds only the in-frame ones, with some missing. The repertoire holds over 200,000 clones, with roughly 80% as singletons. Sequenced: peripheral blood. Every receptor here comes from a woman older than 75 with acute or convalescent COVID-19. Both conserved end residues are part of each CDR3. Fields, in order: D gene, V gene, J gene, clone size, CDR3 protein, CDR3 DNA. D genes are given only for firm matches. Not all rows give a size; the values are once, few, many and, for expanded clones, a class.

NA	TRBV19	TRBJ1-5	NA	CASSTVSNQPQHF	TGTGCCAGTAGTACAGTAAGCAATCAGCCCCAGCATTTT
TRBD1	TRBV6-4	TRBJ2-1	NA	CASSAGTGGIEQFF	TGTGCCAGCAGTGCCGGGACAGGGGGCATTGAGCAGTTCTTC
NA	TRBV28	TRBJ1-3	NA	CASRNTDKSGNTIYF	TGTGCCAGCCGAAACACGGACAAAAGTGGAAACACCATATATTTT
NA	TRBV28	TRBJ1-2	few	CASRQGSNYGYTF	TGTGCCAGCAGGCAGGGATCTAACTATGGCTACACCTTC
NA	TRBV6-5	TRBJ2-5	NA	CASSYRRETQYF	TGTGCCAGCAGTTACCGGAGAGAGACCCAGTACTTC
NA	TRBV5-1	TRBJ2-2	NA	CASSWRTQNTGELFF	TGCGCCAGCAGCTGGCGGACACAGAACACCGGGGAGCTGTTTTTT
NA	TRBV18	TRBJ2-3	NA	CASSPLPLQGLNTDTQYF	TGTGCCAGCTCACCACTCCCCCTTCAGGGCCTTAACACAGATACGCAGTATTTT
NA	TRBV5-1	TRBJ2-1	once	CASSLEGTNLYNEQFF	TGCGCCAGCAGCTTGGAAGGGACAAATCTTTACAATGAGCAGTTCTTC
TRBD2	TRBV5-6	TRBJ2-1	NA	CASSGPSGRLVGYNEQFF	TGTGCCAGCAGCGGTCCTAGCGGGAGGCTGGTGGGGTACAATGAGCAGTTCTTC
NA	TRBV5-1	TRBJ2-1	NA	CASSPFGGRNEQFF	TGCGCCAGCAGCCCCTTCGGTGGGAGGAATGAGCAGTTCTTC
NA	TRBV6-6	TRBJ2-3	NA	CASKPGGSDTQYF	TGTGCCAGCAAACCTGGGGGGTCAGATACGCAGTATTTT
NA	TRBV30	TRBJ1-2	NA	CAWTEGAGRQGYTF	TGTGCCTGGACTGAAGGGGCAGGGAGGCAAGGCTACACCTTC
TRBD2	TRBV4-2	TRBJ2-1	NA	CASSQGLASYNEQFF	TGTGCCAGCAGCCAAGGACTAGCGAGTTACAATGAGCAGTTCTTC
NA	TRBV7-3	TRBJ2-1	few	CASSQRSNEQFF	TGTGCCAGCAGCCAACGCAGCAATGAGCAGTTCTTC
NA	TRBV15	TRBJ1-6	once	CATSRDLQGGSPLHF	TGTGCCACCAGCAGAGATTTGCAGGGTGGCTCACCCCTCCACTTT
NA	TRBV2	TRBJ2-7	NA	CASSLDSYEQYF	TGTGCCAGCAGCCTAGACAGCTACGAGCAGTACTTC
NA	TRBV29-1	TRBJ2-3	NA	CSVRQASTTDTQYF	TGCAGCGTTCGACAGGCCTCGACGACAGATACGCAGTATTTT
NA	TRBV11-2	TRBJ2-5	NA	CASRENQETQYF	TGTGCCAGCAGAGAGAACCAAGAGACCCAGTACTTC
TRBD1	TRBV6-2/TRBV6-3	TRBJ1-6	NA	CASSPNDRGYNSPLHF	TGTGCCAGCAGCCCTAACGACAGGGGCTATAATTCACCCCTCCACTTT
NA	TRBV5-1	TRBJ1-1	few	CASSFGGNTEAFF	TGCGCCAGCAGCTTCGGAGGGAACACTGAAGCTTTCTTT
NA	TRBV18	TRBJ1-1	NA	CASSRRRDVTEAFF	TGTGCCAGCTCACGAAGACGGGATGTCACTGAAGCTTTCTTT
NA	TRBV28	TRBJ2-7	few	CASSLSRYEQYF	TGTGCCAGCAGTTTGAGCCGGTACGAGCAGTACTTC
TRBD2	TRBV6-5	TRBJ2-4	NA	CASSYSRGENIQYF	TGTGCCAGCAGTTACTCGCGGGGGGAAAACATTCAGTACTTC
TRBD1	TRBV5-8	TRBJ2-7	NA	CASSPAGQAGNEQYF	TGTGCCAGCAGCCCCGCGGGACAGGCAGGGAACGAGCAGTACTTC
NA	TRBV14	TRBJ2-5	NA	CASSQDFRGQETQYF	TGTGCCAGCAGCCAAGATTTCAGGGGCCAAGAGACCCAGTACTTC
NA	TRBV9	TRBJ2-7	once	CASSVGVGDFYEQYF	TGTGCCAGCAGCGTAGGCGTCGGGGATTTTTACGAGCAGTACTTC
NA	TRBV15	TRBJ1-6	NA	CATSSRSGNSPLHF	TGTGCCACCAGCAGCCGGTCAGGGAATTCACCCCTCCACTTT
NA	TRBV6-4	TRBJ2-2	NA	CASSDMAAGELFF	TGTGCCAGCAGTGATATGGCTGCCGGGGAGCTGTTTTTT
TRBD1	TRBV7-2	TRBJ1-2	few	CASSFSGTGNGYTF	TGTGCCAGCAGCTTTTCCGGGACAGGGAATGGCTACACCTTC
NA	TRBV29-1	TRBJ2-1	NA	CSVVGADNEQFF	TGCAGCGTTGTGGGGGCGGACAATGAGCAGTTCTTC
NA	TRBV6-6	TRBJ2-2	NA	CASTHTEPQTGELFF	TGTGCCAGCACCCATACTGAGCCCCAAACCGGGGAGCTGTTTTTT
NA	TRBV3-1/TRBV3-2	TRBJ1-5	NA	CASSRSDRYQPQHF	TGTGCCAGCAGCCGATCGGACAGATATCAGCCCCAGCATTTT
TRBD2	TRBV24-1	TRBJ2-1	NA	CATSDMSGIRNEQFF	TGTGCCACCAGTGATATGAGCGGGATTCGAAATGAGCAGTTCTTC
TRBD1	TRBV7-2	TRBJ1-5	many	CASSSSATGGAGPQHF	TGTGCCAGCAGCTCGTCAGCGACAGGGGGCGCGGGCCCCCAGCATTTT
NA	TRBV27	TRBJ2-7	NA	CASSKEITGTYEQYF	TGTGCCAGCAGTAAGGAAATAACAGGTACCTACGAGCAGTACTTC
NA	TRBV21-1	TRBJ2-1	NA	CASRGLAGSLEFF	TGTGCCAGCAGGGGACTAGCGGGGTCCTTGGAGTTCTTC
TRBD1	TRBV4-1	TRBJ1-2	NA	CASSQDPRTGAGYTF	TGCGCCAGCAGCCAAGATCCCAGAACAGGGGCTGGCTACACCTTC
NA	TRBV6-4	TRBJ2-3	many	CATQSGYTDTQYF	TGTGCCACCCAAAGCGGGTACACAGATACGCAGTATTTT